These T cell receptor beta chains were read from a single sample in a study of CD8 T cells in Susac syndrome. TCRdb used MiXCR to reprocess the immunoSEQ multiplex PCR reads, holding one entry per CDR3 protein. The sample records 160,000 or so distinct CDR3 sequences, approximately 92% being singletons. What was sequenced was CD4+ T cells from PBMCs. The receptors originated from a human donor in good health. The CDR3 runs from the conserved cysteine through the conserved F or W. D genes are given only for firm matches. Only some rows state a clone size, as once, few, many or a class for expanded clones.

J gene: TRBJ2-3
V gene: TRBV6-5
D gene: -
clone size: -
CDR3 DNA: TGTGCCAGCAGTTACAACCGGGGGAATACGCAGTATTTT
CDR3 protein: CASSYNRGNTQYF

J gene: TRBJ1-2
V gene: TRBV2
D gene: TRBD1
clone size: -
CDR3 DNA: TGTGCCAGCCGGCGGGACAGGGCTCCTTGGGCTGATGGCTACACCTTC
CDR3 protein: CASRRDRAPWADGYTF

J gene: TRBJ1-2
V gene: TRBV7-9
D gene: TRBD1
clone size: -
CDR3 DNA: TGTGCCAGCAGCGCGACAGGGGCGCGGTATGGCTACACCTTC
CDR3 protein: CASSATGARYGYTF

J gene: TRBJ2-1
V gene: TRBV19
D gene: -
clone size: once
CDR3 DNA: TGTGCCAGTAGTGAGGGGAGCTCCTACAATGAGCAGTTCTTC
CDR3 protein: CASSEGSSYNEQFF

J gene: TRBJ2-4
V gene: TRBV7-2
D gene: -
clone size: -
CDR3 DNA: TGTGCCAGCAGCTTAGACCAGGGGGGAAACATTCAGTACTTC
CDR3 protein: CASSLDQGGNIQYF

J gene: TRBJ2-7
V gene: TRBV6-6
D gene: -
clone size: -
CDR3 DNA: TGTGCCAGCACCCTAACGGGGGGCGGAGAGCAGTACTTC
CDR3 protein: CASTLTGGGEQYF

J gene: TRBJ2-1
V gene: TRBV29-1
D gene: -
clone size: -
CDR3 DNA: TGCAGCGTGGGGGCTACTAGCCCCTACAATGAGCAGTTCTTC
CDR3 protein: CSVGATSPYNEQFF

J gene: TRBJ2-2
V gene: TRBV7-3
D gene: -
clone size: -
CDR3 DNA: TGTGCCAGCAGCTTGTCAGGGGCTAACACCGGGGAGCTGTTTTTT
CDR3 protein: CASSLSGANTGELFF

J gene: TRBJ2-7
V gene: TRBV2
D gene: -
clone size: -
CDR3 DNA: TGTGCCAGCAGTGACCCCTACGAGCAGTACTTC
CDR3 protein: CASSDPYEQYF

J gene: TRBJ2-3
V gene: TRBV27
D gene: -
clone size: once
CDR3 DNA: TGTGCCAGCAGCCCCACCCAGAACACAGATACGCAGTATTTT
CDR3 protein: CASSPTQNTDTQYF

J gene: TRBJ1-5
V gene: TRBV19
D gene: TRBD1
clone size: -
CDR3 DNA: TGTGCCAGTAGTATTATGTCAGGGGGGAATCAGCCCCAGCATTTT
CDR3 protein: CASSIMSGGNQPQHF

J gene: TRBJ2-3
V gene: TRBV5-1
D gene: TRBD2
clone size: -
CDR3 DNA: TGCGCCAGCAGAGGGACTAGCGGCACAGATACGCAGTATTTT
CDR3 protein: CASRGTSGTDTQYF

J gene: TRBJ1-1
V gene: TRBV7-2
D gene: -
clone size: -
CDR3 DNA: TGTGCCAGCAGCCCGGGTCAGACTGAAGCTTTCTTT
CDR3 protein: CASSPGQTEAFF

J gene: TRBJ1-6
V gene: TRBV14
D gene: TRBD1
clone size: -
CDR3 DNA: TGTGCCAGCAGCCTCTCCTGGGCAGGGGGATCACCCCTCCACTTT
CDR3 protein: CASSLSWAGGSPLHF

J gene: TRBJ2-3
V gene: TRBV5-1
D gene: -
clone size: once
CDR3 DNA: TGCGCCAGCAGCGTAGCGGACCCTACAGATACGCAGTATTTT
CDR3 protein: CASSVADPTDTQYF

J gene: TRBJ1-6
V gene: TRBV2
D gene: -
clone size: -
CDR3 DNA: TGTGCCAGCAGTGACAGGGGAGCAAGTCATTCACCCCTCCACTTT
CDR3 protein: CASSDRGASHSPLHF

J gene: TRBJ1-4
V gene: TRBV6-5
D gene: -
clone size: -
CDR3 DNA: TGTGCCAGCAGTTACAGAGGAGCGGCATGGGAAAAACTGTTTTTT
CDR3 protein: CASSYRGAAWEKLFF

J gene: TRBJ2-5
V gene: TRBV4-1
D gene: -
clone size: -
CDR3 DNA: TGCGCCAGCAGCCAAGAAGGTCGAAAGGGGACCCAGTACTTC
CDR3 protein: CASSQEGRKGTQYF

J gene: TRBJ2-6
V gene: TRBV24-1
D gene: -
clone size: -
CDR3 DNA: TGTGCCACCAGTGATTCTGGGGCCAACGTCCTGACTTTC
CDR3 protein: CATSDSGANVLTF

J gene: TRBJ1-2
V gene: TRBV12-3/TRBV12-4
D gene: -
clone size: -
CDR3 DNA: TGTGCCAGCAGTCAAACCTCGAATTACTATGGCTACACCTTC
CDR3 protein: CASSQTSNYYGYTF

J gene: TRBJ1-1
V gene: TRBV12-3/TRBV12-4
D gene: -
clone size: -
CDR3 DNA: TGTGCCAGCAGTTTAAACGGACGGAACACTGAAGCTTTCTTT
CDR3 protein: CASSLNGRNTEAFF

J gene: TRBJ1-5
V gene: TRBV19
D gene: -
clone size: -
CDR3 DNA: TGTGCCAGTACCGGACATTCTAGCAATCAGCCCCAGCATTTT
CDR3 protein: CASTGHSSNQPQHF

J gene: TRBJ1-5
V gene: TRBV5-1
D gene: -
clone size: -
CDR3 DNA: TGCGCCAGCAGCTTGTTTGGGGGCTCCAATCAGCCCCAGCATTTT
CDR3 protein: CASSLFGGSNQPQHF

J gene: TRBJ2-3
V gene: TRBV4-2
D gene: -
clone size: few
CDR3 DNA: TGTGCCAGCCGGGTGGGGAGCACAGATACGCAGTATTTT
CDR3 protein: CASRVGSTDTQYF

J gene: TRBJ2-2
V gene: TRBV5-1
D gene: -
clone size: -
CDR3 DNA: TGCGCCATTAAGGAGGGACCGAACACCGGGGAGCTGTTTTTT
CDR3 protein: CAIKEGPNTGELFF

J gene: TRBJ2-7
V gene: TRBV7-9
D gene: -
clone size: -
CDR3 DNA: TGTGCCAGCACCGAGTCCTACGAGCAGTACTTC
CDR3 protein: CASTESYEQYF

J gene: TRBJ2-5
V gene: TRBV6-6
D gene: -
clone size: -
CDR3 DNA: TGTGCCAGCAGCAACATAAAAACAGGGAGGGAGACCCAGTACTTC
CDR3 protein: CASSNIKTGRETQYF

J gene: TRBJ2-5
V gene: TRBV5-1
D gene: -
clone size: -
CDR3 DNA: TGCGCCAGCAGCTCGCTGGGGGGCCAAGAGACCCAGTACTTC
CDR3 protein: CASSSLGGQETQYF

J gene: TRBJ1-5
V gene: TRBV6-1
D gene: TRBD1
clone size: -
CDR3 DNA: TGTGCCAGCAGTGACAGGGGGCTGAAGGTCATCGATTTT
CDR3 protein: CASSDRGLKVIDF

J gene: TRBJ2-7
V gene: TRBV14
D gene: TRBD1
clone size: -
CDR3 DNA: TGTGCCAGCAGCGAAGGACAGGGGACCGAGCAGTACTTC
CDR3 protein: CASSEGQGTEQYF

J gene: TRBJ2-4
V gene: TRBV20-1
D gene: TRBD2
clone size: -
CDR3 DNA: TGCAGTGCTACAAGAGCGGGAGTTCCGAACATTCAGTACTTC
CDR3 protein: CSATRAGVPNIQYF

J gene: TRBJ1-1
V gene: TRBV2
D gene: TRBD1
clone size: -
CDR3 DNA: TGTGCCAGCAGCCGAACGACAGGGGAGTATGCTTTCTTT
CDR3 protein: CASSRTTGEYAFF